This paragraph reports one T cell receptor (beta chain). This sample was included in a study of blood T cell repertoires in COVID-19. V was cut by 0 bases and J by 6 bases, with 11 bases left in between. Germline values: CDR1 LGHNA, CDR2 YSLEER. This CDR3 has 14 residues. Per the original methods: Amplification of reference gene primers was used by the study to estimate nucleated cell counts. This table comes from immunoSEQ multiplex PCR, and its TCRdb copy is limited to in-frame clones, with some not included. Clone size and V and J calls were adopted from that table, with D and trimming inferred from the DNA. Among around 67,000 clones, around 86% were seen once, and the ten largest hold approximately 8%.

The receptor's source is a man in his forties or fifties with active COVID-19. Sequenced sample: peripheral blood. The chain carries TRBV4-3 and TRBJ1-2; D remains unclear. This CDR3 reads CASSQEYTEDGYTF. DNA of the CDR3: TGCGCCAGCAGCCAAGAATACACGGAGGATGGCTACACCTTC.